The 30 T cell receptor beta chains given below trace back to one sample, sequenced in a study of blood T cell repertoires in COVID-19. The data were produced by immunoSEQ multiplex PCR, yet TCRdb's version contains in-frame clones alone and is incomplete. The repertoire holds about 250,000 clones, about nine tenths seen once, with 1.5% to 2% in the top ten. The sample was peripheral blood. Source of these receptors: a woman aged 55-75 years who had recovered from COVID-19.

This clone was observed a handful of times. The V call is TRBV5-6, the J call TRBJ2-7, with 10 bases identical to TRBD1. The germline V gene encodes CDR1 SGHDT and CDR2 YYEEEE. The CDR3 runs to 15 residues. J gave up 5 bases and V 3 bases, and 8 bases lay outside the gene matches. This chain's CDR3 is CASSWGTGENDEQYF. The CDR3 DNA sequence: TGTGCCAGCAGCTGGGGGACAGGGGAAAACGACGAGCAGTACTTC.

This rearrangement joins TRBV6-5 to TRBJ2-3; 8 nucleotides line up with TRBD2. The CDR3 has 15 amino acids. Per the germline V gene, CDR1 is MNHEY and CDR2 is SVGAGI. V was clipped by 2 bases and J by 1 base; unmatched bases: 2. The CDR3 region is CASSYGGGRTDTQYF. For the CDR3, the DNA is TGTGCCAGCAGTTACGGCGGGGGGCGCACAGATACGCAGTATTTT.

The J gene is TRBJ1-1, the V gene TRBV11-1; no firm D call. Trimming pared 1 base from V and 8 bases from J, leaving 14 bases between. CDR1 is SGHAT, CDR2 FQDESV, per germline (reference sequence). This CDR3 contains 14 residues. CDR3 amino acids: CASSLGHAASEAFF. The CDR3 nucleotides are TGTGCCAGCAGCTTAGGTCATGCGGCGTCGGAAGCTTTCTTT.

In the case of this clone: The same CDR3 arises from other DNA sequences in this sample as well. The chain has TRBV7-2 and TRBJ2-2, with 9 bases that match TRBD2. Germline loops: CDR1 SGHTA, CDR2 FQGNSA. Losses at the gene ends were 3 bases for V and 2 bases for J; bases not matched to a gene: 1. The CDR3 is made up of 15 amino acids. For the CDR3, the DNA is TGTGCCAGCAGCTTTCTAGCGGGAAACACCGGGGAGCTGTTTTTT. This codes for CASSFLAGNTGELFF.

The chain has TRBV13 and TRBJ1-5, with a weak D call TRBD1 (6 bases). Germline V lookup: CDR1 PRHDT, CDR2 FYEKMQ (reference sequence). The CDR3 consists of 13 residues. The V and J ends lost 5 bases and 5 bases respectively, with 10 bases between them. In DNA form, the CDR3 reads TGTGCCAGCAGCCAACAGGGTGATCAGCCCCAGCATTTT. It encodes CASSQQGDQPQHF. Drawing the rest from reference TRBV13 and TRBJ1-5, the complete variable domain is AAGVIQSPRHLIKEKRETATLKCYPIPRHDTVYWYQQGPGQDPQFLISFYEKMQSDKGSIPDRFSAQQFSDYHSELNMSSLELGDSALYFCASSQQGDQPQHFGDGTRLSIL.

The V call is TRBV27, the J call TRBJ1-4, with TRBD1 matching over 9 bases. The trim removed 4 bases at V and 3 bases at J, leaving 6 bases unmatched. The CDR3 runs 16 residues. Germline loops: CDR1 MNHEY, CDR2 SMNVEV (reference sequence). CDR3 nucleotide sequence: TGTGCCAGCAGTTCATTTTGGACAGGGGCTAATGAAAAACTGTTTTTT. Translated: CASSSFWTGANEKLFF. The whole variable domain, filled in from reference TRBV27 and TRBJ1-4, reads EAQVTQNPRYLITVTGKKLTVTCSQNMNHEYMSWYRQDPGLGLRQIYYSMNVEVTDKGDVPEGYKVSRKEKRNFPLILESPSPNQTSLYFCASSSFWTGANEKLFFGSGTQLSVL.

This clone came up once. The chain employs TRBV5-4 and TRBJ2-6; D ambiguous. Per the germline V gene, CDR1 is SGHNT and CDR2 is YYREEE (reference sequence). V gave up 5 bases and J gave up 4 bases, with 7 bases separating them. The CDR3 is 13 residues long. The CDR3: CASSFRGANVLTF. The CDR3 DNA reads as TGTGCCAGCAGTTTTCGGGGGGCCAACGTCCTGACTTTC.

V is TRBV5-5 and J is TRBJ2-7, with 11 positions matching TRBD2. The CDR3 totals 16 residues. J was trimmed by 4 bases and V by 1 base; bases with no gene match: 7. Germline-derived CDR1 and CDR2 are SGHKS and YYEKEE (reference sequence). Here the CDR3 DNA reads TGTGCCAGCAGCTTGCGTGGTAGCGGGGGGGTATACGAGCAGTACTTC. Amino acids: CASSLRGSGGVYEQYF.

This chain joins TRBV6-5 and TRBJ1-4, with 7 bases matching TRBD1. Trimming removed 6 bases from V and 7 bases from J; junction bases left unmatched: 8. The CDR3 has 14 residues. Germline CDR1 and CDR2: MNHEY and SVGAGI. DNA for the CDR3: TGTGCCAGCAGGACAGACAGGGTTGGTGAAAAACTGTTTTTT. This gives the protein CASRTDRVGEKLFF.

This chain uses TRBV19 with TRBJ1-5; 11 bases agree with TRBD1. V lost 2 bases and J lost 4; bases outside the gene matches: 4. Per the germline V gene, CDR1 is LNHDA and CDR2 is SQIVND (reference sequence). This CDR3 is built from 16 residues. The CDR3 DNA follows: TGTGCCAGTAGTATACGAGGGGACAGGGGGAATCAGCCCCAGCATTTT. It codes for CASSIRGDRGNQPQHF.

This clone was detected once. V gene TRBV28 combines with J gene TRBJ2-7; tentative D call: TRBD2 (6 bases). With 5 bases removed from V and 3 bases from J, the gap between germline ends came to 20 bases. The CDR3 consists of 16 residues. Germline assignment: CDR1 MDHEN and CDR2 SYDVKM. The CDR3 region has the DNA TGTGCCAGCAGTATAATGGGGAGGAGGGACCTCTACGAGCAGTACTTC. It yields the protein CASSIMGRRDLYEQYF. Together with reference TRBV28 and TRBJ2-7, the CDR3 gives the full variable domain: DVKVTQSSRYLVKRTGEKVFLECVQDMDHENMFWYRQDPGLGLRLIYFSYDVKMKEKGDIPEGYSVSREKKERFSLILESASTNQTSMYLCASSIMGRRDLYEQYFGPGTRLTVT.

This chain links TRBV29-1 with TRBJ2-3; D might be TRBD2 (6 bases). CDR3 length: 12 residues. CDR1 and CDR2 from the germline V gene are SQVTM and ANQGSEA. V lost 4 bases to trimming and J lost 5 bases, with 10 bases between them. The CDR3 DNA reads TGCAGCGTTGGGCGGGGTGGAGATACGCAGTATTTT. This encodes CSVGRGGDTQYF.

The V call is TRBV6-5, the J call TRBJ2-7; TRBD1 matches 7 bases. CDR1 MNHEY and CDR2 SVGAGI come from the germline V gene. The CDR3 is made up of 13 amino acids. With 9 bases clipped from V and 6 bases from J, the junction kept 11 bases outside the gene matches. The CDR3 region has the DNA TGTGCCAGTACCGGGACCCCAGGGGGCGAGCAGTACTTC. Amino acids: CASTGTPGGEQYF.

V is TRBV9 and J is TRBJ2-5; 15 bases are a match to TRBD2. Germline trimming cut 2 bases from V and 5 bases from J; bases unmatched to any gene: 7. Germline V gives CDR1 SGDLS, CDR2 YYNGEE. This CDR3 is 17 amino acids long. The CDR3 region is CASSVRGLAGGLETQYF. The CDR3 bases are TGTGCCAGCAGCGTCAGAGGACTAGCGGGGGGGCTTGAGACCCAGTACTTC.

The V gene is TRBV6-6, the J gene TRBJ1-1, with TRBD1 identical over 9 bases. The trim removed 7 bases at V and 4 bases at J, leaving 4 bases unmatched. The germline gives CDR1 MNHNY, CDR2 SVGAGI (reference sequence). The CDR3 is 13 residues long. DNA of the CDR3: TGTGCCAGCAATAACAGGGGGCCCACTGAAGCTTTCTTT. Its protein product is CASNNRGPTEAFF.

This chain joins TRBV15 and TRBJ2-1; weak D call: TRBD2 (6 bases). Trimming took 0 bases from V and 4 from J, leaving 13 bases between them. This CDR3 has 16 residues. CDR1 is LNHNV, CDR2 YYDKDF, per germline (reference sequence). The CDR3 sequence: CATSRDTAGTYNEQFF. For the CDR3, the DNA is TGTGCCACCAGCAGAGATACGGCGGGGACGTACAATGAGCAGTTCTTC. Filled out from reference TRBV15 and TRBJ2-1, the complete variable domain reads DAMVIQNPRYQVTQFGKPVTLSCSQTLNHNVMYWYQQKSSQAPKLLFHYYDKDFNNEADTPDNFQSRRPNTSFCFLDIRSPGLGDTAMYLCATSRDTAGTYNEQFFGPGTRLTVL.

The chain uses TRBV3-1 (or the pseudogene TRBV3-2) and TRBJ2-2; D remains ambiguous. In germline, CDR1 is LGHDT, CDR2 YNNKEL (reference sequence). Trimming left V 4 bases short and J 4 bases short, with 7 bases between. The CDR3 is 13 amino acids. The chain's CDR3 is CASSPLVTGELFF. Here the CDR3 DNA reads TGTGCCAGCAGCCCCTTAGTCACCGGGGAGCTGTTTTTT.

The chain is built from TRBV7-2 and TRBJ2-5, with D tentatively TRBD2 (6 bases). CDR3 length equals 11 residues. Trimming took 9 bases from V and 5 from J, leaving 10 bases between them. Germline V gives CDR1 SGHTA, CDR2 FQGNSA. In DNA form, the CDR3 reads TGTGCCAGTGCGGGATCTGAGACCCAGTACTTC. It translates to CASAGSETQYF.

A single count supports this clone. The chain links TRBV3-1 (or the pseudogene TRBV3-2) to TRBJ1-2, with D uncertain. The length of the CDR3 is 12 residues. V dropped 3 bases and J dropped 2 bases, with 4 bases sitting between them. Germline assignment: CDR1 LGHDT and CDR2 YNNKEL (reference sequence). This CDR3 is CASSHSNYGYTF. The CDR3 DNA reads as TGTGCCAGCAGCCACTCCAACTATGGCTACACCTTC.

The genes are TRBV5-1 and TRBJ2-1; D unclear. The V gene lost 4 bases and the J gene lost 14 bases, with 19 bases spanning the gap. Germline V CDR1 and CDR2: SGHRS, YFSETQ. This CDR3 contains 13 residues. The CDR3 nucleotides read TGCGCCAGCAGCCTGGATCAACCGAGAGTCGAGTTCTTC. It is translated as CASSLDQPRVEFF.

The chain uses TRBV6-5 and TRBJ2-5, with a possible D match to TRBD2 (6 bases). Germline CDR1 and CDR2: MNHEY and SVGAGI. CDR3 length: 15 amino acids. The V gene lost 6 bases and the J gene lost 0 bases, with 14 bases spanning the gap. CDR3 bases: TGTGCCAGCAGACCCCGGGAGATCTACCAAGAGACCCAGTACTTC. Amino acid sequence: CASRPREIYQETQYF.

This clone was detected a few times. V gene TRBV4-3 combines with J gene TRBJ2-1; 7 bases align to TRBD2. The trim removed 0 bases at V and 2 bases at J, leaving 4 bases unmatched. The CDR3 has 16 amino acids. Germline V gives CDR1 LGHNA, CDR2 YSLEER. CDR3 region: CASSQELATPYNEQFF. CDR3 DNA sequence: TGCGCCAGCAGCCAAGAACTAGCGACGCCCTACAATGAGCAGTTCTTC.

CDR3 in DNA: TGTGCCACCAGCAGAGGGGCCCTTGGGGCGACCAACTATGGCTACACCTTC. The encoded protein is CATSRGALGATNYGYTF. This chain joins TRBV15 and TRBJ1-2; D perhaps matches TRBD1 (5 bases). Trimming took 1 base from V and 2 from J, leaving 17 bases between them. Germline V gives CDR1 LNHNV, CDR2 YYDKDF (reference sequence). The CDR3 is 17 residues long.

The chain combines TRBV21-1 with TRBJ2-5; TRBD2 was called by the table and not checked on the DNA. TRBV21-1 is assigned pseudogene status. This CDR3 has 17 amino acids. The CDR3 nucleotides are TGTGCCAGCAGCAAAAGGCCGGACAAACTAGCGCGGGAGACCCAGTACTTC. This codes for CASSKRPDKLARETQYF.

The chain combines TRBV5-1 with TRBJ2-5; 12 positions match TRBD2. The J segment lost 1 base and the V segment lost 3 bases, leaving 1 base of the junction unmatched. Germline V gene data show CDR1 as SGHRS and CDR2 as YFSETQ. There are 15 residues in the CDR3. CDR3 residues: CASSWGLAGQETQYF. The CDR3 nucleotides are TGCGCCAGCAGCTGGGGACTAGCGGGCCAAGAGACCCAGTACTTC.

J is TRBJ1-1 and V is TRBV29-1; D not certain. CDR3 size: 13 residues. The germline V and J ends were trimmed by 2 bases and 1 base, with 8 bases remaining between them. CDR1 is SQVTM, CDR2 ANQGSEA, per germline. In nucleotides, the CDR3 is TGCAGCGTTGAAACCCACGGGAACACTGAAGCTTTCTTT. It encodes CSVETHGNTEAFF.

V gene TRBV2 combines with J gene TRBJ2-3; tentative D call: TRBD1 (5 bases). Per germline, CDR1 SNHLY and CDR2 FYNNEI. V was shortened by 6 bases and J by 2 bases, with 9 bases between the two germline ends. The CDR3 totals 13 residues. The CDR3 coding sequence is TGTGCCAGCAGCCGCGGACACACAGATACGCAGTATTTT. It encodes CASSRGHTDTQYF.

This clone was recorded a few times. The chain links TRBV5-4 to TRBJ1-2, with TRBD1 identical over 9 bases. Trimming at V came to 4 bases and at J to 3 bases, leaving 13 bases not matched to a gene. The CDR3 totals 17 residues. Looked up from germline, CDR1 is SGHNT and CDR2 is YYREEE (reference sequence). Written as DNA, the CDR3 is TGTGCCAGCAGCCCAAGCCGGGACAGGGTTATAGACTATGGCTACACCTTC. It translates to CASSPSRDRVIDYGYTF.

The CDR3 DNA reads TGTGCCAGCAGCCAAGAGGGTGGGCGCAATCAGCCCCAGCATTTT. This codes for CASSQEGGRNQPQHF. J is TRBJ1-5 and V is TRBV4-2; D is uncertain. This CDR3 comprises 15 residues. V lost 0 bases and J 2 bases, leaving 8 bases between the germline ends. The germline V gene encodes CDR1 LGHNA and CDR2 YNFKEQ.

The J gene is TRBJ1-5, the V gene TRBV5-1; D call uncertain. The CDR3 has 12 residues. CDR1 is SGHRS and CDR2 is YFSETQ in the germline V gene. The V end lost 5 bases, the J end lost 7 bases, and 10 bases lay between the germline ends. Here the CDR3 DNA reads TGCGCCAGCAGTAAGGAGGGACAGCCCCAGCATTTT. This codes for CASSKEGQPQHF.